This T cell receptor (beta chain) comes out of a study of blood T cell repertoires in COVID-19 (dated by TCRdb to the early 2020s). With regard to the full study: Samples covering the acute and convalescent phases of COVID-19 were provided by collaborators in the United States, Italy and Spain. The material from the prospective study consisted of cDNA or gDNA derived from T cells, B-cell-depleted T cells, or PBMCs. Deeply sampled blood TCRbeta repertoires from subjects exposed to, actively infected with, or recovered from COVID-19 were included in the dataset. The repertoires were released in a freely available public database meant as a resource for research on the immune response to SARS-CoV-2. The samples were drawn from the first 160 participants of the ongoing ImmuneRACE study and from over 950 subjects provided by 6 global collaborators. The sample metadata nearly always contained a de-identified subject ID, COVID-19 status, age in years and sex. Where available, HLA class I and class II types were taken from metadata supplied by the sample provider and were not determined by assay-based typing.

Broad study findings and their caveats: The amount of clinical and demographic metadata varied by source and participant and was provided uncurated.

In regard to this clone: No cognate antigen has been identified for it. Base qualities are missing; no much larger clone stands one base away.

The CDR3 holds 16 amino acids from the cysteine to the phenylalanine. Kept here is only the CDR3 DNA, which spans 48 bases and is read in frame from base 1. Looking up the germline V gene yields CDR1 LGHNA and CDR2 YSLEER. Trimming at the junction amounts to 0 bases on V and 6 bases on J, and the germline ends lie 17 bases apart. Whole blood was collected in K2EDTA tubes by collaborating institutions according to the institutions' own protocols. For TCRbeta analysis, collaborator samples were shipped as frozen whole blood, as isolated PBMCs, or as DNA extracted from either sample type. TCRbeta CDR3 regions were amplified from genomic DNA by means of the immunoSEQ Assay, a bias-controlled multiplex PCR. Turning to the authors' computational methods: The number of nucleated cells in each sample was estimated from the amplification of reference gene primers within the assay. To quantify the absolute abundance of each unique TCRbeta CDR3 rearrangement, sequence reads were collapsed and filtered. For each sample, productive Simpson clonality was calculated as the square root of Simpson's diversity index across productive rearrangements. Drawn from immuneACCESS, this table holds only the in-frame rearrangements with V and J called that TCRdb kept. Clones are partly lost; checked studies trace under half to an unresolved V gene and leave the rest unexplained. V, J and clone size were drawn from that table, and D and trimming were deduced from the DNA. The sample contains under 80,000 clones, approximately 83% of them found a single time. Less than 45% of the sample goes to the ten largest clones.

The sequence links TRBV4-3 to TRBJ1-2; TRBD1 is a possible D gene, resting on 6 matching bases. The origin of this receptor is an elderly man with acute or convalescent COVID-19. The material sequenced was peripheral blood. The CDR3: CASSQEVWAKGDGYTF. The DNA is TGCGCCAGCAGCCAAGAAGTTTGGGCTAAGGGGGATGGCTACACCTTC.